A single sample gave rise to the 10 T cell receptor beta chains below, sequenced in a study of blood T cells in healthy people across ages. The use of a sample-barcoded 5' primer and a J-beta primer mix characterized a second PCR of 7 to 11 cycles. One entry per CDR3 protein results from TCRdb running MiXCR on the 5' RACE reads. In the table there are about 290,000 distinct CDR3 sequences, roughly 26% of which are singletons. Source material: blood. The receptors were gathered from a woman in her 70s in good health.

This clonotype was picked up many times. V usage is TRBV20-1 and J usage is TRBJ2-7; maybe TRBD1 (5 bases). Germline values: CDR1 DFQATT, CDR2 SNEGSKA (reference sequence). V was pared by 4 bases and J by 5 bases, with 15 bases between. CDR3 length: 13 amino acids. The DNA for the CDR3 is TGCAGTGCTACCCTGGACAAGGGGAACGAGCAGTACTTC. Encoded protein: CSATLDKGNEQYF.

The chain's CDR3 is CASSGTVLVPPQHF. CDR3 DNA sequence: TGTGCCAGCAGTGGGACAGTTTTGGTTCCGCCCCAGCATTTT. V is TRBV6-6 and J is TRBJ1-5; 7 bases match TRBD1. This CDR3 has 14 amino acids. Germline V gene lookup returns CDR1 MNHNY and CDR2 SVGAGI (reference sequence). The J segment lost 9 bases and the V segment lost 5 bases, leaving 10 bases of the junction unmatched.

V usage is TRBV7-9 and J usage is TRBJ2-1; possibly TRBD1 for D (5 bases). Between the trimmed V and J ends, which lost 6 bases and 5 bases, there was a span of 5 bases. The V gene's germline CDR1 is SEHNR and CDR2 FQNEAQ (reference sequence). The CDR3 runs 11 residues. The DNA for the CDR3 is TGTGCCAGCAGACAGGACAATGAGCAGTTCTTC. This sequence encodes CASRQDNEQFF.

This clonotype was seen once. This chain connects TRBV28 to TRBJ2-7; unclear D gene. The CDR3 spans 15 residues. Deletions cut 2 bases from V and 4 bases from J, with 15 bases between. Germline CDR1 and CDR2: MDHEN and SYDVKM. Here the CDR3 DNA reads TGTGCCAGCAGTTTAAGTGGGGTCCACCGGTACGAGCAGTACTTC. It encodes CASSLSGVHRYEQYF.

This chain connects TRBV24-1 to TRBJ2-1; D possibly matches TRBD1 or TRBD2 (5 bases each). The germline V gene encodes CDR1 KGHDR and CDR2 SFDVKD. V was clipped by 2 bases and J by 5 bases, with 15 bases between them. The CDR3 has 16 amino acids. CDR3 in amino acids: CATSDWSGTQNNEQFF. CDR3 DNA: TGTGCCACCAGTGATTGGTCCGGGACGCAAAACAATGAGCAGTTCTTC.

As regards this clonotype: Germline and junction disagree at one end, which may indicate a read error. The CDR3 region is CSAIDRGLPYEQYF. The CDR3 DNA is TGCAGCGCTATCGACAGGGGGCTTCCCTACGAACAGTACTTC. The J gene is TRBJ2-1, the V gene TRBV29-1; TRBD1 agrees at 10 bases. The end of the DNA is better explained by TRBJ2-7, so the J call may be wrong. The CDR3 runs 14 residues. Germline assignment: CDR1 SQVTM and CDR2 ANQGSEA.

The genes are TRBV20-1 and TRBJ2-4; 9 bases are shared with TRBD2. Germline V lookup: CDR1 DFQATT, CDR2 SNEGSKA (reference sequence). The CDR3 runs 14 residues. V dropped 7 bases and J dropped 7; count of bases not matched to a gene: 11. For the CDR3, the DNA is TGCAGTGTCAGGAGGCCTAGCGGGATTAACATTCAGTACTTC. This sequence encodes CSVRRPSGINIQYF.

This clonotype was picked up a small number of times. This chain uses TRBV4-1 with TRBJ1-5, with D possibly being TRBD1 (6 bases). The V gene lost 7 bases and the J gene lost 4 bases, with 14 bases spanning the gap. From germline, CDR1 is MGHRA and CDR2 YSYEKL. This CDR3 is 14 amino acids long. The CDR3 is CASKPGAGNQPQHF. For the CDR3, the DNA is TGCGCCAGCAAGCCAGGGGCGGGTAATCAGCCCCAGCATTTT.

The rearrangement joins TRBV28 to TRBJ2-5, with 7 nucleotides matching TRBD1. The DNA end is a closer match to TRBJ2-7, so the J assignment may be wrong. The CDR3 has 14 residues. CDR1 is MDHEN and CDR2 is SYDVKM in the germline V gene. The CDR3 is CASSQDRNFYEQYF. The CDR3 coding sequence is TGTGCCAGCAGCCAGGACAGGAATTTCTACGAGCAGTACTTC.

The chain combines TRBV7-2 with TRBJ2-3; maybe TRBD1 (6 bases). Germline-derived CDR1 and CDR2 are SGHTA and FQGNSA. The CDR3 length is 15 residues. V shed 1 base and J shed 3 bases, with 11 bases lying between them. The CDR3 coding sequence is TGTGCCAGCAGCTTAGGAACCAGGGGAACAGATACGCAGTATTTT. Translating gives CASSLGTRGTDTQYF.